This T cell receptor (beta chain) is drawn from a study of blood T cell repertoires in COVID-19. Study context: Acute and convalescent COVID-19 samples came from the United States, Italy and Spain. PBMCs, B-cell-depleted T cells, or T cells provided the cDNA or gDNA that made up the material.

Germline V gene lookup returns CDR1 LNHDA and CDR2 SQIVND (reference sequence). The trim removed 4 bases at V and 5 bases at J, leaving 8 bases unmatched. The CDR3 has 15 residues. How the authors handled the data: Reference gene primer amplification gave estimated nucleated cell counts. Sequencing was performed with immunoSEQ multiplex PCR; in TCRdb, only in-frame clones are kept and a portion is missing. Clone size and the V and J calls come from that table; the DNA yielded D and trimming. The data show over 150,000 clones, around 85% seen once. This receptor was obtained from a man younger than 45 with acute or convalescent COVID-19. The sequenced sample was peripheral blood. The rearrangement joins TRBV19 to TRBJ1-1; the match to TRBD1 covers 9 bases. The chain's CDR3 is CASSTRGTGTTEAFF. In nucleotides, the CDR3 is TGTGCCAGTAGTACGAGGGGGACAGGGACGACTGAAGCTTTCTTT.